This is a list of T cell receptor beta chains from one sample in a study of blood T cell repertoires in COVID-19. Assay used: immunoSEQ multiplex PCR; TCRdb lists only in-frame clones, some missing. The table has about 170,000 clones, 80% to 90% seen once. The sequenced material came from peripheral blood. Receptor source: a man aged 18 to 29 with active or convalescent COVID-19. Each CDR3 is given with its conserved first and last residue. Each record gives: D gene, V gene, J gene, clone size, CDR3 protein, CDR3 DNA. D genes are given only for firm matches. The listing skips clone size in some rows; elsewhere it reads once, few, many or a size class.

>NA|TRBV6-6|TRBJ1-1|NA
CAGRHIPLNTEAFF
TGTGCCGGCCGACACATACCACTGAACACTGAAGCTTTCTTT
>TRBD1|TRBV5-1|TRBJ1-2|NA
CASAPWKTGLNHGYTF
TGCGCCAGCGCGCCCTGGAAGACAGGGCTAAACCATGGCTACACCTTC
>NA|TRBV9|TRBJ2-5|NA
CASSLRGETQYF
TGTGCCAGCAGCCTCAGGGGAGAGACCCAGTACTTC
>TRBD2|TRBV4-2|TRBJ2-2|NA
CASSQDRLRETITGELFF
TGTGCCAGCAGCCAAGATCGGCTGCGGGAGACGATCACCGGGGAGCTGTTTTTT
>NA|TRBV6-5|TRBJ2-5|NA
CASRGSVLGTQYF
TGTGCCAGCAGAGGTAGCGTATTGGGGACCCAGTACTTC
>NA|TRBV5-6|TRBJ2-1|NA
CASSLPPNEQFF
TGTGCCAGCAGCCTTCCTCCCAATGAGCAGTTCTTC
>TRBD1|TRBV19|TRBJ1-5|NA
CASSMIDRGNQPQHF
TGTGCCAGTAGTATGATAGACAGGGGTAATCAGCCCCAGCATTTT
>TRBD1|TRBV9|TRBJ2-3|NA
CASGGTGGADTQYF
TGTGCCAGCGGGGGGACAGGGGGCGCAGATACGCAGTATTTT
>NA|TRBV11-3|TRBJ2-1|NA
CASSQTIYGNEQFF
TGTGCCAGCAGCCAAACTATTTATGGGAATGAGCAGTTCTTC
>NA|TRBV7-2|TRBJ2-5|NA
CASSPNQGRGETQYF
TGTGCCAGCAGCCCCAACCAGGGTCGGGGGGAGACCCAGTACTTC
>NA|TRBV5-1|TRBJ1-1|NA
CASSLEGGSTEAFF
TGCGCCAGCAGCTTGGAAGGAGGATCCACTGAAGCTTTCTTT
>NA|TRBV5-1|TRBJ1-1|NA
CASSLAGDSNTEAFF
TGCGCCAGCAGCTTGGCGGGAGACTCGAACACTGAAGCTTTCTTT
>NA|TRBV24-1|TRBJ1-4|NA
CATLTGEKLFF
TGTGCCACCCTAACAGGCGAAAAACTGTTTTTT
>TRBD1|TRBV7-6|TRBJ1-1|NA
CASSLGTGAEAFF
TGTGCCAGCAGCTTAGGGACAGGAGCCGAAGCTTTCTTT
>NA|TRBV3-1/TRBV3-2|TRBJ1-2|once
CASSLESPGGRLYGYTF
TGTGCCAGCAGCCTCGAATCACCGGGGGGGCGTCTCTATGGCTACACCTTC
>NA|TRBV12-3/TRBV12-4|TRBJ1-2|NA
CASSSGLGYTF
TGTGCCAGCAGTTCAGGGTTGGGCTACACCTTC
>NA|TRBV14|TRBJ1-6|NA
CASSRSGFNSPLHF
TGTGCCAGCAGCCGGTCAGGGTTCAATTCACCCCTCCACTTT
>NA|TRBV7-9|TRBJ1-3|NA
CASISPQGMGNTIYF
TGTGCCAGCATTTCCCCACAGGGTATGGGAAACACCATATATTTT
>NA|TRBV9|TRBJ1-1|NA
CASEKEGNTEAFF
TGTGCCAGCGAAAAGGAGGGAAACACTGAAGCTTTCTTT
>TRBD1|TRBV24-1|TRBJ1-6|NA
CATSDGQGGSPLHF
TGTGCCACCAGTGACGGACAGGGCGGTTCACCCCTCCACTTT
>NA|TRBV5-1|TRBJ1-2|NA
CASSLVQGESGYTF
TGCGCCAGCAGCTTGGTACAGGGTGAGAGTGGCTACACCTTC
>NA|TRBV21-1|TRBJ2-7|NA
CASSNCTGSTYEQYF
TGTGCCAGCAGCAATTGTACGGGAAGCACCTACGAGCAGTACTTC
>TRBD2|TRBV15|TRBJ2-1|once
CATGLAGVIGDEQFF
TGTGCCACCGGGCTAGCGGGGGTTATCGGGGATGAGCAGTTCTTC
>TRBD2|TRBV19|TRBJ2-1|NA
CASSIGASGTEGYNEQFF
TGTGCCAGTAGTATAGGGGCTAGCGGGACGGAAGGGTACAATGAGCAGTTCTTC
>NA|TRBV3-1/TRBV3-2|TRBJ1-2|NA
CASSQGPGSNYGYTF
TGTGCCAGCAGCCAAGGCCCAGGCTCTAACTATGGCTACACCTTC
>TRBD1|TRBV5-5|TRBJ2-3|NA
CASSLRDRHTDTQYF
TGTGCCAGCAGCTTGAGGGACAGGCATACAGATACGCAGTATTTT
>NA|TRBV28|TRBJ2-1|NA
CASSLYSEGVPRRQFF
TGTGCCAGCAGCCTCTACTCCGAGGGGGTGCCCAGGAGGCAGTTCTTC
>TRBD2|TRBV5-1|TRBJ2-7|NA
CASTWGAGGVHEQYF
TGCGCCAGCACCTGGGGAGCGGGAGGGGTCCACGAGCAGTACTTC
>TRBD2|TRBV7-2|TRBJ2-1|once
CASSPGLAGVGEQFF
TGTGCCAGCAGCCCCGGACTAGCGGGAGTCGGTGAGCAGTTCTTC
>TRBD2|TRBV6-5|TRBJ2-3|NA
CASSYTSGGQSHTQYF
TGTGCCAGCAGTTACACTAGCGGGGGCCAGAGTCATACGCAGTATTTT
>TRBD1|TRBV11-3|TRBJ2-6|NA
CASSSSDRATAHSGANVLTF
TGTGCCAGCAGCTCTTCGGACAGGGCTACCGCCCACTCTGGGGCCAACGTCCTGACTTTC
>TRBD2|TRBV9|TRBJ2-7|NA
CASKPDGAGAYEQYF
TGTGCCAGCAAGCCCGACGGAGCGGGGGCTTACGAGCAGTACTTC
>NA|TRBV6-5|TRBJ1-5|few
CASSRTAGSNQPQHF
TGTGCCAGCAGTCGGACAGCCGGTAGCAATCAGCCCCAGCATTTT
>TRBD2|TRBV24-1|TRBJ2-1|NA
CATSDSIAGLAGDHNEQFF
TGTGCCACCAGTGATTCTATTGCCGGACTAGCGGGAGATCACAATGAGCAGTTCTTC